These T cell receptor beta chains were read from a single sample in a study of T cell responses to AZD1222 COVID-19 vaccine. The assay was immunoSEQ multiplex PCR, and TCRdb's table has in-frame clones only and misses some. The table shows about 110,000 clones, with around nine tenths occurring only once. The sample here was peripheral blood, taken 28 days after the second AZD1222 dose. These receptors originate from an adult who received the AZD1222 COVID-19 vaccine. Both conserved end residues are part of each CDR3. A D gene is named only where the DNA matches it firmly. Expanded clones get a size class; other rows say once, few or many, or leave the size out.

j_call: TRBJ1-1
d_call: NA
clone_size: NA
v_call: TRBV19
cdr3_aa: CASSSLLQGITEAFF
cdr3_nt: TGTGCTAGTAGTTCCCTTCTTCAGGGGATCACTGAAGCTTTCTTT

j_call: TRBJ1-5
d_call: NA
clone_size: NA
v_call: TRBV12-5
cdr3_aa: CASGSLRDSNQPQHF
cdr3_nt: TGTGCTAGTGGTTCTCTCCGGGACAGCAATCAGCCCCAGCATTTT

j_call: TRBJ2-7
d_call: NA
clone_size: once
v_call: TRBV6-5
cdr3_aa: CASSIYTYEQYF
cdr3_nt: TGTGCCAGCAGTATCTACACCTACGAGCAGTACTTC

j_call: TRBJ1-2
d_call: NA
clone_size: NA
v_call: TRBV11-2
cdr3_aa: CASSAQQRTRDLIRHGYTF
cdr3_nt: TGTGCCAGCAGCGCCCAGCAGCGAACCCGAGATTTGATTCGGCACGGCTACACCTTC

j_call: TRBJ2-7
d_call: NA
clone_size: NA
v_call: TRBV12-2
cdr3_aa: CASRLGGASYEQYF
cdr3_nt: TGTGCAAGTCGCTTAGGTGGGGCTTCCTACGAGCAGTACTTC

j_call: TRBJ2-3
d_call: TRBD2
clone_size: NA
v_call: TRBV3-1/TRBV3-2
cdr3_aa: CASSQDSGGPTDTQYF
cdr3_nt: TGTGCCAGCAGCCAAGATAGCGGGGGGCCCACAGATACGCAGTATTTT

j_call: TRBJ1-1
d_call: NA
clone_size: NA
v_call: TRBV3-1/TRBV3-2
cdr3_aa: CASSQSAHPQETEAFF
cdr3_nt: TGTGCCAGCAGCCAGTCGGCCCACCCTCAGGAGACTGAAGCTTTCTTT

j_call: TRBJ1-1
d_call: NA
clone_size: NA
v_call: TRBV6-5
cdr3_aa: CASSYYRAGNEAFF
cdr3_nt: TGTGCCAGCAGTTACTACAGGGCCGGCAATGAAGCTTTCTTT

j_call: TRBJ2-5
d_call: TRBD2
clone_size: NA
v_call: TRBV5-4
cdr3_aa: CASSLVLAGGKTQYF
cdr3_nt: TGTGCCAGCAGCTTGGTACTAGCGGGGGGAAAGACCCAGTACTTC

j_call: TRBJ2-7
d_call: NA
clone_size: NA
v_call: TRBV4-1
cdr3_aa: CLSCLRQNDEQYF
cdr3_nt: TGCCTCTCCTGTCTGCGACAGAATGACGAGCAGTACTTC

j_call: TRBJ1-4
d_call: TRBD1
clone_size: NA
v_call: TRBV6-4
cdr3_aa: CAIIRQGEVEKLFF
cdr3_nt: TGTGCCATCATACGACAGGGGGAGGTCGAAAAACTGTTTTTT

j_call: TRBJ2-7
d_call: NA
clone_size: NA
v_call: TRBV6-5
cdr3_aa: CASSYINSYEQYF
cdr3_nt: TGTGCCAGCAGTTATATCAATTCCTACGAGCAGTACTTC

j_call: TRBJ2-3
d_call: TRBD2
clone_size: NA
v_call: TRBV4-1
cdr3_aa: CASSVRTSSSTDTQYF
cdr3_nt: TGCGCCAGCAGCGTTCGGACTAGCAGTAGCACAGATACGCAGTATTTT

j_call: TRBJ2-5
d_call: NA
clone_size: NA
v_call: TRBV28
cdr3_aa: CASSHRVRRRETQYF
cdr3_nt: TGTGCCAGCAGCCACCGGGTCCGCAGACGAGAGACCCAGTACTTC

j_call: TRBJ1-1
d_call: TRBD1
clone_size: NA
v_call: TRBV7-3
cdr3_aa: CASSLYPDRGAEAFF
cdr3_nt: TGTGCCAGCAGCTTATACCCCGACAGGGGCGCTGAAGCTTTCTTT

j_call: TRBJ1-6
d_call: TRBD1
clone_size: NA
v_call: TRBV2
cdr3_aa: CASIIQGAHNNSPLHF
cdr3_nt: TGTGCCAGCATTATTCAGGGGGCGCACAATAATTCACCCCTCCACTTT

j_call: TRBJ2-1
d_call: NA
clone_size: NA
v_call: TRBV4-2
cdr3_aa: CASSHRPGHGYNEQFF
cdr3_nt: TGTGCCAGCAGCCATAGACCAGGTCATGGGTACAATGAGCAGTTCTTC

j_call: TRBJ2-7
d_call: TRBD1
clone_size: NA
v_call: TRBV5-1
cdr3_aa: CASSAGWTGGLVWQYF
cdr3_nt: TGCGCCAGCAGCGCGGGGTGGACAGGGGGCTTAGTTTGGCAGTACTTC

j_call: TRBJ2-7
d_call: TRBD1
clone_size: NA
v_call: TRBV5-1
cdr3_aa: CASSWGQPGNYEQYF
cdr3_nt: TGCGCCAGCAGCTGGGGACAGCCCGGTAACTACGAGCAGTACTTC

j_call: TRBJ2-7
d_call: NA
clone_size: few
v_call: TRBV27
cdr3_aa: CASTPRWGDFSYEQYF
cdr3_nt: TGTGCCAGCACCCCCCGATGGGGGGATTTCTCCTACGAGCAGTACTTC

j_call: TRBJ1-5
d_call: NA
clone_size: NA
v_call: TRBV19
cdr3_aa: CASSFGDSNQPQHF
cdr3_nt: TGTGCCAGTAGTTTCGGGGATAGCAATCAGCCCCAGCATTTT

j_call: TRBJ1-5
d_call: NA
clone_size: NA
v_call: TRBV25-1
cdr3_aa: CASSDYQVGQPQHF
cdr3_nt: TGTGCCAGCAGTGACTATCAGGTGGGGCAGCCCCAGCATTTT